The rows below give T cell receptor beta chains drawn from one sample of a study of blood T cell repertoires in COVID-19. Produced via immunoSEQ multiplex PCR; TCRdb's table is partial and in-frame only. The data hold 250,000 to 350,000 clones, with about 81% observed a single time. Input material: peripheral blood. The receptors shown here come from a human donor with COVID-19, enrolled during active disease. The donor label of this sample is uncertain. The conserved cysteine and the conserved F or W are not part of the CDR3 here. Expanded clones get a size class; other rows say once, few or many, or leave the size out.

>TRBV19|TRBJ2-1|-
ASIRYPGGTNEQF
>TRBV19|TRBJ2-6|-
ASSRTGSLSGANVLT
>TRBV28|TRBJ1-3|once
ASSRTGGGGNTIY
>TRBV6-5|TRBJ2-7|-
ASSYRGQGGYEQY
>TRBV5-1|TRBJ1-1|-
ASSLGLASLSEAF
>TRBV11-2|TRBJ2-3|-
ASGILAEGGDTQY
>TRBV19|TRBJ1-1|-
ASSSQGQPNTEAF
>TRBV15|TRBJ2-1|once
ATSRWTASYNEQF
>TRBV6-5|TRBJ2-2|-
ASSYASDRWELF
>TRBV15|TRBJ2-3|-
ATSRGWRGQLTDTQY
>TRBV28|TRBJ2-7|many
ASSGKNRGGYFYEQY
>TRBV12-3/TRBV12-4|TRBJ1-1|-
ASTSTRGTEAF
>TRBV19|TRBJ1-1|-
ASSQTSGGTEAF
>TRBV27|TRBJ2-7|-
ASSLFAGSWNEQY
>TRBV12-3/TRBV12-4|TRBJ2-2|-
ASSPMGLLF
>TRBV2|TRBJ2-5|-
ASSGRQGLAQETQY
>TRBV7-7|TRBJ2-1|-
ASSKDRQASYNEQF
>TRBV19|TRBJ2-7|-
ASTVSSGSAYEQY
>TRBV10-3|TRBJ2-7|-
AIRQTSGSGEQY
>TRBV7-8|TRBJ2-1|-
ASSGSGRIYNEQF
>TRBV7-3|TRBJ2-3|-
ASSLQGDSNTDTQY
>TRBV5-5|TRBJ1-5|-
ASSLDGDSNQPQH
>TRBV18|TRBJ1-5|-
ASSLGTGDQPQH
>TRBV29-1|TRBJ2-1|-
SVRAGGINEQF
>TRBV2|TRBJ1-1|once
ASSVQGQLNTEAF
>TRBV7-2|TRBJ2-1|once
ASSPRLAGADNEQF
>TRBV2|TRBJ2-3|-
ASQAGDTIPIITDTQY